Listed here are 21 T cell receptor beta chains from one sample, sequenced in a study of cytomegalovirus exposure and HLA in healthy donors. 13 Jbeta primers and 60 Vbeta primers were used for the PCR. The method was immunoSEQ multiplex PCR; TCRdb's version includes in-frame clones alone and lacks a portion of them. The sample contains over 150,000 clones, approximately 84% of which appear only once. The sample consisted of PBMCs. The receptors originated from a man between 18 and 35 years old in good health and CMV-seronegative.

The table lists this clone with a count of one. The chain is built from TRBV4-1 and TRBJ2-1, with 10 bases that match TRBD1. The ends lost 4 bases at V and 9 bases at J; junction bases unmatched: 9. Germline CDR1 reads MGHRA; CDR2 reads YSYEKL. The CDR3 contains 15 residues. The CDR3 nucleotides read TGCGCCAGCAGCCTCCGGGACAGGGGTGACACTGAGCAGTTCTTC. Amino acids: CASSLRDRGDTEQFF.

This chain uses TRBV5-1 with TRBJ2-7; no firm D call. This CDR3 is 14 amino acids long. Trimming removed 1 base from V and 1 base from J, with 9 bases in between. Germline V gene data show CDR1 as SGHRS and CDR2 as YFSETQ. The DNA for the CDR3 is TGCGCCAGCAGCTTGAACAGCCCTTCCTACGAGCAGTACTTC. Translation: CASSLNSPSYEQYF.

V is TRBV29-1 and J is TRBJ2-7; D gene unclear. Trimming cost V 4 bases and J 3 bases, with 10 bases left between them. Germline lookup yields CDR1 SQVTM and CDR2 ANQGSEA. There are 12 residues in the CDR3. The CDR3 reads CSVVWQNYEQYF. CDR3 DNA sequence: TGCAGCGTTGTGTGGCAAAACTACGAGCAGTACTTC.

This chain connects TRBV11-2 to TRBJ1-2; D is perhaps TRBD1 (6 bases). The CDR3 extends over 15 amino acids. Germline CDR1 is SGHAT and CDR2 is FQNNGV. The germline V and J ends were trimmed by 1 base and 4 bases, with 13 bases remaining between them. The CDR3 loop reads CASSLVQGVGYGYTF. The DNA for the CDR3 is TGTGCCAGCAGCTTAGTACAGGGAGTTGGCTATGGCTACACCTTC.

The chain employs TRBV7-2 and TRBJ2-7; 10 nucleotides line up with TRBD2. V trimming: 5 bases; J trimming: 7 bases; junction bases outside the gene matches: 8. Germline V CDR1 and CDR2: SGHTA, FQGNSA. The CDR3 spans 14 residues. CDR3 DNA: TGTGCCAGCAGCCCTAGCGGGAGTTTCATTGAGCAGTACTTC. Its translation is CASSPSGSFIEQYF.

The chain links TRBV11-2 to TRBJ2-7, with D possibly matching TRBD2 (6 bases). Trimming stripped 1 base from V and 5 bases from J, with 12 bases between. The CDR3 extends over 14 amino acids. Germline lookup yields CDR1 SGHAT and CDR2 FQNNGV. The CDR3 nucleotides read TGTGCCAGCAGCTTAGGCCGGGAGTCCCACGAGCAGTACTTC. Amino acid sequence: CASSLGRESHEQYF.

The CDR3 reads CASSHIMTGGGETQYF. CDR3 nucleotides: TGTGCCAGCAGCCATATCATGACAGGGGGCGGGGAGACCCAGTACTTC. The chain has TRBV13 and TRBJ2-5; 10 positions match TRBD1. Germline trimming cut 5 bases from V and 5 bases from J; bases unmatched to any gene: 11. Germline V gene lookup returns CDR1 PRHDT and CDR2 FYEKMQ (reference sequence). This CDR3 contains 16 residues. The whole variable domain, remainder taken from reference TRBV13 and TRBJ2-5, is AAGVIQSPRHLIKEKRETATLKCYPIPRHDTVYWYQQGPGQDPQFLISFYEKMQSDKGSIPDRFSAQQFSDYHSELNMSSLELGDSALYFCASSHIMTGGGETQYFGPGTRLLVL.

The genes are TRBV27 and TRBJ2-2, with 10 bases that match TRBD1. This CDR3 spans 17 amino acids. Trimming at V came to 2 bases and at J to 1 base, leaving 4 bases not matched to a gene. Per the germline V gene, CDR1 is MNHEY and CDR2 is SMNVEV (reference sequence). The CDR3 coding sequence is TGTGCCAGCAGTTTAACTTGGGACAGGGGGAACACCGGGGAGCTGTTTTTT. The encoded protein is CASSLTWDRGNTGELFF.

The chain has TRBV6-6 and TRBJ1-5; the D is unclear. The V gene's germline CDR1 is MNHNY and CDR2 SVGAGI (reference sequence). CDR3 size: 14 residues. V lost 6 bases and J lost 6, with 15 bases in between. CDR3 amino acids: CASSPREVGQPQHF. The DNA of the CDR3 is TGTGCCAGCAGCCCCCGGGAGGTAGGTCAGCCCCAGCATTTT.

This chain joins TRBV5-4 and TRBJ1-3; D not certain. The CDR3 runs 15 residues. Germline V gene sequence: CDR1 SGHNT, CDR2 YYREEE (reference sequence). Trimming took 4 bases from V and 4 from J, leaving 15 bases between them. The CDR3 nucleotides read TGTGCCAGCAGCGCTACGGGAGCGCGGGGAAACACCATATATTTT. It is translated as CASSATGARGNTIYF. The full variable domain, completed using reference TRBV5-4 and TRBJ1-3, is ETGVTQSPTHLIKTRGQQVTLRCSSQSGHNTVSWYQQALGQGPQFIFQYYREEENGRGNFPPRFSGLQFPNYSSELNVNALELDDSALYLCASSATGARGNTIYFGEGSWLTVV.

This CDR3 reads CASEPPTGAQETQYF. CDR3 in DNA: TGTGCCAGCGAACCACCAACAGGGGCCCAAGAGACCCAGTACTTC. This chain joins TRBV28 and TRBJ2-5; 7 bases line up with TRBD1. The J segment lost 1 base and the V segment lost 8 bases, leaving 10 bases of the junction unmatched. CDR3 length equals 15 residues. The V gene's germline CDR1 is MDHEN and CDR2 SYDVKM.

This clone was counted a single time. CDR3 in DNA: TGTGCCATGACGGGCCCAGGCGGGGGCTACACCTTC. It translates to CAMTGPGGGYTF. V usage is TRBV10-3 and J usage is TRBJ1-2, with no clear D. Germline V gives CDR1 ENHRY, CDR2 SYGVKD. CDR3 length: 12 residues. V shed 9 bases and J shed 8 bases, with 16 bases lying between them.

The rearrangement uses TRBV6-1 and TRBJ1-4; perhaps TRBD1 as D (5 bases). The CDR3 runs to 15 residues. Trimming took 0 bases from V and 7 from J, leaving 12 bases between them. The germline CDR1 and CDR2 sequences are MNHNS and SASEGT. CDR3 sequence reads: CASSEARGVGEKLFF. The CDR3 region has the DNA TGTGCCAGCAGTGAAGCGCGGGGGGTGGGTGAAAAACTGTTTTTT.

The genes are TRBV6-1 and TRBJ2-1; 11 nucleotides align to TRBD2. CDR3 length: 14 residues. The junction had 5 bases not matched to a gene; V was cut back by 10 bases and J by 3 bases. Looked up from germline, CDR1 is MNHNS and CDR2 is SASEGT. This chain's CDR3 is CANLAGGFYNEQFF. In nucleotides, the CDR3 is TGTGCCAACTTAGCGGGGGGGTTCTACAATGAGCAGTTCTTC.

This sequence joins TRBV7-8 and TRBJ2-7, with TRBD1 matching over 7 bases. The CDR3 contains 18 residues. V shed 1 base and J 7 bases; nucleotides not matched to a gene: 19. CDR1 is SGHVS, CDR2 FQNEAQ, per germline. The CDR3 DNA reads TGTGCCAGCAGCTTAGGTGGGCGTCGGAACACCCTCAGGGGGGAGCAGTACTTC. It yields the protein CASSLGGRRNTLRGEQYF.

This clone was recorded a few times. V usage is TRBV5-6 and J usage is TRBJ2-2; weak D call: TRBD1 (5 bases). This CDR3 region has 14 residues. The V end was cut by 1 base, the J end by 4 bases, with 8 bases between. Germline V gene lookup returns CDR1 SGHDT and CDR2 YYEEEE. As DNA, the CDR3 is TGTGCCAGCAGCTTGATAAGGGGCACCGGGGAGCTGTTTTTT. Protein: CASSLIRGTGELFF.

The chain carries TRBV11-2 and TRBJ2-1; weak D call: TRBD2 (5 bases). CDR1 is SGHAT and CDR2 is FQNNGV in the germline V gene. The CDR3 contains 17 residues. V lost 6 bases and J lost 0, with 18 bases in between. The CDR3 sequence is CASRERAGISSYNEQFF. CDR3 nucleotide sequence: TGTGCCAGCAGGGAAAGGGCGGGCATTAGCTCCTACAATGAGCAGTTCTTC. Filled out from reference TRBV11-2 and TRBJ2-1, the complete variable domain reads EAGVAQSPRYKIIEKRQSVAFWCNPISGHATLYWYQQILGQGPKLLIQFQNNGVVDDSQLPKDRFSAERLKGVDSTLKIQPAKLEDSAVYLCASRERAGISSYNEQFFGPGTRLTVL.

This clone was detected only a few times. The rearrangement joins TRBV5-1 to TRBJ1-3, with 8 bases matching TRBD1. Losses at the gene ends were 5 bases for V and 0 bases for J; bases not matched to a gene: 4. In germline, CDR1 is SGHRS, CDR2 YFSETQ. The CDR3 length is 15 residues. CDR3 nucleotide sequence: TGCGCCAGCAGATCTACAGGGGGCTCTGGAAACACCATATATTTT. Its translation is CASRSTGGSGNTIYF.

The V call is TRBV4-1, the J call TRBJ2-6; 7 bases are shared with TRBD1. V lost 3 bases, J lost 0 bases, and 17 bases stayed unmatched. Looked up from germline, CDR1 is MGHRA and CDR2 is YSYEKL. This CDR3 comprises 21 residues. The CDR3 is CASSHAQGTARSSSGANVLTF. CDR3 in DNA: TGCGCCAGCAGCCACGCACAAGGGACAGCTAGGTCCAGCTCTGGGGCCAACGTCCTGACTTTC.

This chain links TRBV27 with TRBJ2-7; TRBD1 matches 7 bases. Germline V CDR1 and CDR2: MNHEY, SMNVEV (reference sequence). Unmatched junction bases numbered 6, after V lost 10 bases and J lost 0 bases. This CDR3 spans 13 amino acids. The CDR3 loop reads CATWDRTSYEQYF. The CDR3 DNA reads TGTGCCACCTGGGACAGAACCTCCTACGAGCAGTACTTC.

This sequence joins TRBV28 and TRBJ2-1; 8 nucleotides agree with TRBD2. V shed 10 bases and J 0 bases; nucleotides not matched to a gene: 2. CDR1 is MDHEN and CDR2 is SYDVKM in the germline V gene. The CDR3 spans 13 residues. The DNA of the CDR3 is TGTGCCACGGGGGGGAGCTCCTACAATGAGCAGTTCTTC. Translating gives CATGGSSYNEQFF.